The 19 T cell receptor beta chains given below trace back to one sample, sequenced in a study of cytomegalovirus exposure and HLA in healthy donors (dated by TCRdb to the late 2010s). Library generation was performed with the immunoSEQ multiplex PCR assay. For the multiplex PCR, a mixture combining 60 forward primers for TCR Vbeta segments and 13 reverse primers for TCR Jbeta segments was used. As stored in TCRdb, this immuneACCESS dataset retains in-frame rearrangements with V and J assigned. A fraction of the clones does not appear; measured against another copy, unresolved V genes explain less than half of the discrepancy, and the remainder lacks a known reason. For this sample the table gives approximately 160,000 clones, of which more than 65% were detected only once. The top ten clones comprise approximately 2.8% of the sample. Material: PBMCs. These receptors came from a woman aged 40 to 50 in good health and CMV-seropositive.

This clone showed up just a few times. The V and J genes are TRBV7-2 and TRBJ2-5; 8 bases match TRBD1. Germline trimming cut 3 bases from V and 1 base from J; bases unmatched to any gene: 4. The CDR3 totals 15 residues. Looked up from germline, CDR1 is SGHTA and CDR2 is FQGNSA. CDR3 residues: CASSFMDRVQETQYF. DNA of the CDR3: TGTGCCAGCAGCTTCATGGACAGGGTCCAAGAGACCCAGTACTTC.

The chain is built from TRBV5-4 and TRBJ2-3; the D gene is possibly TRBD1 (6 bases). This CDR3 region has 16 residues. Trimming removed 0 bases at V and 4 bases at J, with 15 bases between. Germline values: CDR1 SGHNT, CDR2 YYREEE (reference sequence). The CDR3 region is CASSLGGPRGADTQYF. The CDR3 DNA follows: TGTGCCAGCAGCTTGGGGGGGCCGAGAGGTGCAGATACGCAGTATTTT.

V and J are TRBV7-2 and TRBJ2-5; D gene ambiguous. The CDR3 contains 14 residues. CDR1 SGHTA and CDR2 FQGNSA come from the germline V gene. The V end was cut by 7 bases, the J end by 0 bases, with 12 bases between. As DNA, the CDR3 is TGTGCCAGCACCGCGACTGTGTACCAAGAGACCCAGTACTTC. Translation: CASTATVYQETQYF.

The gene calls are TRBV2 and TRBJ2-7; TRBD1 might be the D (5 bases). The germline CDR1 and CDR2 sequences are SNHLY and FYNNEI. Trimming left V 8 bases short and J 4 bases short, with 9 bases between. This CDR3 region has 11 residues. CDR3 residues: CASGRDYEQYF. For the CDR3, the DNA is TGTGCCAGCGGCAGGGATTACGAGCAGTACTTC.

The V gene is TRBV13, the J gene TRBJ2-2; TRBD1 agrees at 9 bases. The trim removed 5 bases at V and 4 bases at J, leaving 8 bases unmatched. CDR1 and CDR2 from the germline V gene are PRHDT and FYEKMQ (reference sequence). The CDR3 sequence is 16 residues long. The CDR3 spells CASSPAGQGATGELFF. The CDR3 nucleotides read TGTGCCAGCAGCCCTGCGGGACAGGGAGCCACCGGGGAGCTGTTTTTT. The full variable domain, its missing parts supplied by reference TRBV13 and TRBJ2-2, is AAGVIQSPRHLIKEKRETATLKCYPIPRHDTVYWYQQGPGQDPQFLISFYEKMQSDKGSIPDRFSAQQFSDYHSELNMSSLELGDSALYFCASSPAGQGATGELFFGEGSRLTVL.

This clone was counted only a few times. The rearrangement links TRBV18 to TRBJ2-3, with 9 bases identical to TRBD1. This CDR3 contains 16 residues. Germline V gene lookup returns CDR1 KGHSH and CDR2 LQKENI. V dropped 5 bases and J dropped 4; count of bases not matched to a gene: 10. CDR3 DNA sequence: TGTGCCAGCTCATTGCTTTCCGGGACAGGGTCAGATACGCAGTATTTT. This translates into CASSLLSGTGSDTQYF.

The chain has TRBV13 and TRBJ2-7, with 10 bases aligning to TRBD1. Germline V gene data show CDR1 as PRHDT and CDR2 as FYEKMQ (reference sequence). This CDR3 is built from 15 residues. The V segment lost 7 bases and the J segment 1 base; nucleotides outside the gene matches: 7. The CDR3 bases are TGTGCCAGCACCGTGACAGGGGGCAATTCCTACGAGCAGTACTTC. This translates into CASTVTGGNSYEQYF.

The table lists this clone with a count of one. One junction end does not reproduce the germline sequence, and a read error may be involved. The chain joins TRBV13 to TRBJ2-6; maybe TRBD1 (5 bases). The germline CDR1 and CDR2 sequences are PRHDT and FYEKMQ (reference sequence). The CDR3 length is 12 residues. The CDR3 nucleotides read TGTGCCAGCAGCCGTGGGGCCAACGTCCTGCCTTTC. As protein: CASSRGANVLPF.

This clone was counted a few times. V and J are TRBV2 and TRBJ1-3, with TRBD1 matching over 7 bases. The CDR3 is 14 residues long. Germline V gene sequence: CDR1 SNHLY, CDR2 FYNNEI. V shed 5 bases, J shed 2 bases, and the junction held 3 bases outside the gene matches. The CDR3 loop is CASSLGQAGNTIYF. The CDR3 DNA reads TGTGCCAGCAGTCTTGGACAGGCTGGAAACACCATATATTTT.

CDR3 sequence (DNA): TGTGCCAGCAGTGAATGGTTCCAGGGGGAGACTAACTATGGCTACACCTTC. Amino acid sequence: CASSEWFQGETNYGYTF. This chain links TRBV25-1 with TRBJ1-2, with 7 positions matching TRBD1. Losses at the gene ends were 1 base for V and 0 bases for J; bases not matched to a gene: 8. The CDR3 loop spans 17 amino acids. Per germline, CDR1 MGHDK and CDR2 SYGVNS.

This chain joins TRBV7-2 and TRBJ2-7; D is perhaps TRBD1 (6 bases). V gave up 5 bases and J gave up 2 bases, with 16 bases separating them. Germline V lookup: CDR1 SGHTA, CDR2 FQGNSA. The CDR3 sequence is 15 residues long. The CDR3 coding sequence is TGTGCCAGCAGCCCTAGGGGGTCAGCGCCCTACGAGCAGTACTTC. It specifies CASSPRGSAPYEQYF.

Concerning this clone: The sample carries other DNA sequences with the same CDR3. V is TRBV5-4 and J is TRBJ2-7; possible D gene TRBD2, 7 bases. V lost 0 bases, J lost 0 bases, and 10 bases lay in between. This CDR3 has 15 residues. Germline-derived CDR1 and CDR2 are SGHNT and YYREEE (reference sequence). The CDR3 region is CASSLAGGHSYEQYF. CDR3 nucleotides: TGTGCCAGCAGCTTGGCCGGGGGGCACTCCTACGAGCAGTACTTC.

This sequence joins TRBV5-1 and TRBJ2-2; 10 positions match TRBD2. Germline lookup yields CDR1 SGHRS and CDR2 YFSETQ. The V segment lost 4 bases and the J segment 5 bases; nucleotides outside the gene matches: 8. CDR3 length equals 16 residues. CDR3 in DNA: TGCGCCAGCAGCCTAGCTAGCGGGAGTGAAACCGGGGAGCTGTTTTTT. This sequence encodes CASSLASGSETGELFF.

Remarks on this clone: Other DNA sequences in this specimen translate into the identical CDR3. The chain employs TRBV5-1 and TRBJ1-4; 11 positions agree with TRBD1. V was clipped by 3 bases and J by 7 bases; unmatched bases: 2. The germline V gene encodes CDR1 SGHRS and CDR2 YFSETQ. The CDR3 runs 14 residues. The CDR3 sequence is CASSSGTGGEKLFF. The CDR3 region has the DNA TGCGCCAGCAGCTCCGGGACAGGGGGTGAAAAACTGTTTTTT.

This chain joins TRBV5-6 and TRBJ2-7, with 10 bases that match TRBD2. V dropped 4 bases and J dropped 0; count of bases not matched to a gene: 4. Germline V CDR1 and CDR2: SGHDT, YYEEEE. There are 15 residues in the CDR3. The CDR3 loop reads CASSPGLAVSYEQYF. For the CDR3, the DNA is TGTGCCAGCAGCCCCGGACTAGCGGTCTCCTACGAGCAGTACTTC.

This rearrangement joins TRBV5-6 to TRBJ2-5; 11 bases are a match to TRBD2. The J call is doubtful: the DNA matches TRBJ2-7 better. This CDR3 comprises 15 residues. Germline assignment: CDR1 SGHDT and CDR2 YYEEEE. The CDR3 reads CASSRVAGGSYEQYF. The CDR3, as DNA: TGTGCCAGCAGCCGGGTAGCGGGGGGGAGTTACGAGCAGTACTTC.

This rearrangement joins TRBV4-3 to TRBJ2-2; D is unresolved. Germline CDR1 and CDR2: LGHNA and YSLEER. V lost 4 bases, J lost 1 base, and 7 bases lay in between. The CDR3 runs to 14 residues. CDR3 protein: CASSPGMNTGELFF. For the CDR3, the DNA is TGCGCCAGCAGCCCAGGAATGAACACCGGGGAGCTGTTTTTT.

This clone was detected only a few times. V is TRBV2 and J is TRBJ2-1, with TRBD2 matching 10 bases. J lost 4 bases, V lost 2 bases, and 5 bases had no gene match. Germline loops: CDR1 SNHLY, CDR2 FYNNEI. This CDR3 is built from 16 residues. CDR3 region: CASSERGAGGYNEQFF. The DNA of the CDR3 is TGTGCCAGCAGTGAAAGGGGAGCGGGGGGGTACAATGAGCAGTTCTTC.

The chain is built from TRBV4-3 and TRBJ2-1; no reliable D call. V was pared by 0 bases and J by 10 bases, with 10 bases between. Germline V gene data show CDR1 as LGHNA and CDR2 as YSLEER. This CDR3 is 13 amino acids long. CDR3 coding DNA: TGCGCCAGCAGCCAAGATCCGAGCCGAGAGCAGTTCTTC. The encoded protein is CASSQDPSREQFF.